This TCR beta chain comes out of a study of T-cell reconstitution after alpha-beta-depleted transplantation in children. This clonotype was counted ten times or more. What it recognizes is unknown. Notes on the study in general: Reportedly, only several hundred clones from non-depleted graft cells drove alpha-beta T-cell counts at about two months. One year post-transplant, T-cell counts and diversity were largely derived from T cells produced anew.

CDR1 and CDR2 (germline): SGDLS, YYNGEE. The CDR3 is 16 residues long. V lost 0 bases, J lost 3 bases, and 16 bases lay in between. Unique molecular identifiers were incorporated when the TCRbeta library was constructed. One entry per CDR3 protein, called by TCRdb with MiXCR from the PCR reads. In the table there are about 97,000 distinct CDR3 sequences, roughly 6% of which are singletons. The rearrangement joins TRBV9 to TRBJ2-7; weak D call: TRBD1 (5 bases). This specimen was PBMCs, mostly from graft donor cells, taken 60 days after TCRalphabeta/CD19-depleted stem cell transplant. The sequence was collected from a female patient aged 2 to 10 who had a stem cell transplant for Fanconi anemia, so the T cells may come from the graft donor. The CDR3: CASSVARGQELYEQYF. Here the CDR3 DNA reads TGTGCCAGCAGCGTAGCTAGGGGCCAGGAGCTCTACGAGCAGTACTTC.